What follows is one T cell receptor (beta chain) and its context. No antigen is known for it. The data stem from a study of shared clonotypes between healthy human individuals. The germline gives CDR1 SGHTA, CDR2 FQGNSA. The CDR3 extends over 14 amino acids. Trimming left V 4 bases short and J 7 bases short, with 16 bases between. Over several immunoSEQ plates, each subset's genomic DNA was distributed in even portions. The method was immunoSEQ multiplex PCR; TCRdb's version includes in-frame clones alone and lacks a portion of them. The table includes 640,000 or so clones, about two thirds detected once. The study, taken as a whole, reports: Only blood was sampled, and tissue TCR repertoires likely differ from blood ones.

J is TRBJ2-5 and V is TRBV7-2; D might be TRBD2 (6 bases). The receptor was derived from a woman in her twenties or thirties in good health. Sequenced: memory CD4+ T cells sorted from blood. Subset specified: CD45RA-negative fraction. CDR3: CASSSELGGGTQYF. The CDR3 coding sequence is TGTGCCAGCAGCTCTGAATTGGGGGGTGGGACCCAGTACTTC. The full variable domain, completed using reference TRBV7-2 and TRBJ2-5, is GAGVSQSPSNKVTEKGKDVELRCDPISGHTALYWYRQSLGQGLEFLIYFQGNSAPDKSGLPSDRFSAERTGGSVSTLTIQRTQQEDSAVYLCASSSELGGGTQYFGPGTRLLVL.